These 12 T cell receptor beta chains were sequenced from one sample in a study of cytomegalovirus exposure and HLA in healthy donors. It was with 60 Vbeta and 13 Jbeta primers that the PCR ran. Profiled with immunoSEQ multiplex PCR; TCRdb holds only in-frame clones, not every one. Its listing shows 65,000 to 90,000 clones. The material sequenced was PBMCs. These receptors were collected from a female donor in good health and CMV-seropositive.

The chain combines TRBV27 with TRBJ1-2, with D possibly being TRBD1 (6 bases). V lost 1 base to trimming and J lost 6 bases, with 12 bases between them. Germline V gene lookup returns CDR1 MNHEY and CDR2 SMNVEV (reference sequence). CDR3 length: 14 amino acids. CDR3 residues: CASSLYGGAHGYTF. The CDR3 nucleotides read TGTGCCAGCAGTTTATATGGGGGGGCCCATGGCTACACCTTC.

The chain combines TRBV2 with TRBJ2-1; D is possibly TRBD1 (6 bases). The CDR3 runs to 15 residues. Trimming cost V 5 bases and J 0 bases, with 11 bases left between them. The V gene's germline CDR1 is SNHLY and CDR2 FYNNEI. CDR3 region: CASSLQGVSYNEQFF. The DNA of the CDR3 is TGTGCCAGCAGTCTACAGGGAGTCTCCTACAATGAGCAGTTCTTC.

On this clone itself: The junction departs from germline at one end; a sequencing error may be responsible. The chain recombines TRBV5-1 with TRBJ2-7, with a possible D match to TRBD2 (7 bases). Germline V lookup: CDR1 SGHRS, CDR2 YFSETQ. The length of the CDR3 is 14 residues. CDR3 DNA: TGCGCCAGCACCTTGAGGGGGGGCGCCTACGAGCAGTACTTC. Protein sequence: CASTLRGGAYEQYF.

The chain links TRBV19 to TRBJ2-1, with D perhaps matching TRBD2 (5 bases). CDR1 is LNHDA, CDR2 SQIVND, per germline (reference sequence). The length of the CDR3 is 15 residues. Trimming cost V 4 bases and J 5 bases, with 15 bases left between them. The CDR3 coding sequence is TGTGCCAGTAGTAGAGGTGGGAGTTCGGACAATGAGCAGTTCTTC. Encoded protein: CASSRGGSSDNEQFF.

The chain combines TRBV6-5 with TRBJ2-1; no firm D call. This CDR3 region has 14 residues. V lost 4 bases, J lost 2 bases, and 9 bases lay in between. Germline CDR1 is MNHEY and CDR2 is SVGAGI. The CDR3 nucleotides read TGTGCCAGCAGTTTTAAAAAGCCCTACAATGAGCAGTTCTTC. It codes for CASSFKKPYNEQFF.

The rearrangement joins TRBV7-2 to TRBJ2-1, with 9 bases identical to TRBD1. The CDR3 runs 14 residues. Germline CDR1 is SGHTA and CDR2 is FQGNSA. V lost 5 bases, J lost 6 bases, and 5 bases stayed unmatched. The CDR3 is CASSNPTGGNEQFF. The CDR3 DNA is TGTGCCAGCAGCAATCCGACAGGGGGCAATGAGCAGTTCTTC.

The chain links TRBV11-3 to TRBJ2-7; 8 bases are shared with TRBD1. Trimming removed 1 base from V and 5 bases from J; junction bases left unmatched: 7. Germline V gene sequence: CDR1 SGHNT, CDR2 YENEEA. The CDR3 contains 15 residues. Here the CDR3 DNA reads TGTGCCAGCAGCTTAGGACTTGACAGGGGCAACGAGCAGTACTTC. Translated, it gives CASSLGLDRGNEQYF.

This sequence joins TRBV6-1 and TRBJ1-5; D ambiguous. Germline values: CDR1 MNHNS, CDR2 SASEGT. The CDR3 sequence is 15 residues long. Between the trimmed V and J ends, which lost 2 bases and 5 bases, there was a span of 13 bases. The CDR3 DNA reads as TGTGCCAGCAGTGAAACCCCCGAGGGCCATCAGCCCCAGCATTTT. Protein sequence: CASSETPEGHQPQHF.

The gene calls are TRBV18 and TRBJ1-2, with D maybe TRBD1 (6 bases). The ends were cut back, 0 bases at V and 7 bases at J, with 18 bases in the middle. The germline CDR1 and CDR2 sequences are KGHSH and LQKENI. The CDR3 has 16 residues. CDR3 sequence: CASSPPRGGASLGYTF. The DNA for the CDR3 is TGTGCCAGCTCACCACCGAGGGGGGGCGCGTCTCTTGGCTACACCTTC.

About this clone itself: Other DNA sequences within the sample encode an identical CDR3. This sequence joins TRBV19 and TRBJ1-1; D not resolved. The germline V and J ends were trimmed by 1 base and 3 bases, with 9 bases remaining between them. This CDR3 is 14 amino acids long. The germline V gene has CDR1 LNHDA and CDR2 SQIVND (reference sequence). This CDR3 is CASSIVPRDTEAFF. The CDR3 DNA sequence: TGTGCCAGTAGTATAGTACCGAGGGACACTGAAGCTTTCTTT.

The rearrangement uses TRBV28 and TRBJ1-2, with D perhaps matching TRBD1 (5 bases). The V end was cut by 4 bases, the J end by 0 bases, with 12 bases between. Looked up from germline, CDR1 is MDHEN and CDR2 is SYDVKM. This CDR3 is 15 amino acids long. The CDR3 sequence is CASSSGGDSNYGYTF. CDR3 DNA: TGTGCCAGCAGTTCTGGGGGGGATTCTAACTATGGCTACACCTTC.

The rearrangement links TRBV5-1 to TRBJ2-7; tentatively, D is TRBD2 (5 bases). The germline CDR1 and CDR2 sequences are SGHRS and YFSETQ. The CDR3 has 11 amino acids. Trimming removed 6 bases from V and 3 bases from J, with 7 bases in between. CDR3 in amino acids: CASKEVYEQYF. The CDR3 coding sequence is TGCGCCAGCAAGGAGGTCTACGAGCAGTACTTC.